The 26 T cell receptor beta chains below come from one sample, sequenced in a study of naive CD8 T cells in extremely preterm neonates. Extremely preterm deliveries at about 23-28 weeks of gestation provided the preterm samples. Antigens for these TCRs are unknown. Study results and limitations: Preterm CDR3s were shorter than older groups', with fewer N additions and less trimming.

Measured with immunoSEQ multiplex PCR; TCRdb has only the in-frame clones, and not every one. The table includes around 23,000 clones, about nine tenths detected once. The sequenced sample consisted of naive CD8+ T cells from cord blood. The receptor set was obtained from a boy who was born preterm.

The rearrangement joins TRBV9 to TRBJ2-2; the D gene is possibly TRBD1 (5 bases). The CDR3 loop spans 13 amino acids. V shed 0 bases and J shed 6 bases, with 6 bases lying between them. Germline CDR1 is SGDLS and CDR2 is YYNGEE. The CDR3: CASSVEGAGELFF. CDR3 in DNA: TGTGCCAGCAGCGTAGAAGGGGCCGGGGAGCTGTTTTTT.

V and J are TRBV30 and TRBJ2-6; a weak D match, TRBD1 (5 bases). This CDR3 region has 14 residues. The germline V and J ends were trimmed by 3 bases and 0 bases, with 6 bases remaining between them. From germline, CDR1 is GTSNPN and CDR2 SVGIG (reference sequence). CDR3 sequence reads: CAWRDNSGANVLTF. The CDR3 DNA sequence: TGTGCCTGGAGGGACAACTCTGGGGCCAACGTCCTGACTTTC.

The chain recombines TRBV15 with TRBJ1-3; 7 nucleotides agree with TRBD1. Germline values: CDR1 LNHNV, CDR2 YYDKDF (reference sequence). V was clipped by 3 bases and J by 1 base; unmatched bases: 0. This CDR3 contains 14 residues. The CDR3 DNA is TGTGCCACCAGCAGGACAGGGTCTGGAAACACCATATATTTT. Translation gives CATSRTGSGNTIYF.

The CDR3 here is CASSQVSPGELFF. In DNA, the CDR3 is TGTGCCAGCAGCCAAGTTAGTCCCGGGGAGCTGTTTTTT. V gene TRBV4-2 combines with J gene TRBJ2-2; D is undetermined. V shed 1 base and J shed 6 bases, with 6 bases lying between them. Germline lookup yields CDR1 LGHNA and CDR2 YNFKEQ. CDR3 length: 13 amino acids.

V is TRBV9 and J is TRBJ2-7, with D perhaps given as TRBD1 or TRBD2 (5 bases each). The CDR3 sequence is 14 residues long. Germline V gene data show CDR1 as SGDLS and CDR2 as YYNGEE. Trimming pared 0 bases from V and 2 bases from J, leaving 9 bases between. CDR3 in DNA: TGTGCCAGCAGCGTAGGGGGGTTCACCTACGAGCAGTACTTC. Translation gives CASSVGGFTYEQYF.

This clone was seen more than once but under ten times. The CDR3 coding sequence is TGTGCCTGGAGTGTACAGGGGAACACTGAAGCTTTCTTT. Its translation: CAWSVQGNTEAFF. J is TRBJ1-1 and V is TRBV30, with D perhaps matching TRBD1 (6 bases). Germline assignment: CDR1 GTSNPN and CDR2 SVGIG (reference sequence). V lost 0 bases and J lost 1, with 6 bases in between. The CDR3 length is 13 residues.

CDR3 in amino acids: CASSQEGRDTEAFF. CDR3 in DNA: TGTGCCAGCAGCCAAGAGGGGAGGGACACTGAAGCTTTCTTT. J is TRBJ1-1 and V is TRBV4-2; D is unclear. Per the germline V gene, CDR1 is LGHNA and CDR2 is YNFKEQ. The CDR3 has 14 amino acids. The germline V and J ends were trimmed by 0 bases and 3 bases, with 8 bases remaining between them.

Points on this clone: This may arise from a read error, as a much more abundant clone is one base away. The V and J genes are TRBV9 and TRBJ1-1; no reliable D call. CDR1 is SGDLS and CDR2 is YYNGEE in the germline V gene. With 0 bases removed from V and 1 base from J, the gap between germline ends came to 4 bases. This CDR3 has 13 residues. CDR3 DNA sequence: TGTGCCAGCAGCGTAGGGGCGAACACTGAAGCTTTCTTT. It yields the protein CASSVGANTEAFF.

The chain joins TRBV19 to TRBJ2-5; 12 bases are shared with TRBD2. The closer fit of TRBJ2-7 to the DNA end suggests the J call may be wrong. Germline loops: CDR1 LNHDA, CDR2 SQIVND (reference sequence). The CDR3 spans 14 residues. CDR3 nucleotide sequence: TGTGCCAGTAGTCTAGCGGGGGGGCCCTACGAGCAGTACTTC. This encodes CASSLAGGPYEQYF.

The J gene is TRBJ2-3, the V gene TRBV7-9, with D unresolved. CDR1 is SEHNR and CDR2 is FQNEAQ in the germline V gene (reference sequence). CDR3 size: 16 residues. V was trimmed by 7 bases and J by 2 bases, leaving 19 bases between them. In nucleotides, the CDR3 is TGTGCCAGCAAGGCCCCCGAGCGCGATCTCACAGATACGCAGTATTTT. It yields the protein CASKAPERDLTDTQYF.

The CDR3 loop is CASSFQRGSYNEQFF. The CDR3 DNA reads as TGCGCCAGCAGCTTCCAGCGGGGCTCCTACAATGAGCAGTTCTTC. The chain employs TRBV5-1 and TRBJ2-1; 7 bases agree with TRBD2. Germline V CDR1 and CDR2: SGHRS, YFSETQ. Trimming took 2 bases from V and 0 from J; bases not matched to a gene: 2. The CDR3 extends over 15 amino acids.

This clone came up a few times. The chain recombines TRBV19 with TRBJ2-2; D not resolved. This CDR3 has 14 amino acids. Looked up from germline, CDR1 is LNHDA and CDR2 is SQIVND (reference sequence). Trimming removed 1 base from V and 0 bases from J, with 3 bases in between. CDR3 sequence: CASSIGTNTGELFF. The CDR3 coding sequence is TGTGCCAGTAGTATAGGGACGAACACCGGGGAGCTGTTTTTT. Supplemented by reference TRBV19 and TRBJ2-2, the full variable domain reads DGGITQSPKYLFRKEGQNVTLSCEQNLNHDAMYWYRQDPGQGLRLIYYSQIVNDFQKGDIAEGYSVSREKKESFPLTVTSAQKNPTAFYLCASSIGTNTGELFFGEGSRLTVL.

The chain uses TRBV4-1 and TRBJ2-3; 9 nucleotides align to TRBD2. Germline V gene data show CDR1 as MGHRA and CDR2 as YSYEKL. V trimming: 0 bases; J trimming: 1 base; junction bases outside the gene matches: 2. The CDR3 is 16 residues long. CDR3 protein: CASSQDQRGGTDTQYF. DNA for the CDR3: TGCGCCAGCAGCCAAGATCAGCGGGGGGGCACAGATACGCAGTATTTT.

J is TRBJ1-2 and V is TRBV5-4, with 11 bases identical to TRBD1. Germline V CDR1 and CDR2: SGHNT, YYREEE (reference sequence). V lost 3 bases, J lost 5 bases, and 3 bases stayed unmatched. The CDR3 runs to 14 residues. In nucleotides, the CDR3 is TGTGCCAGCAGCTGGACAGGGGGCTTTTATGGCTACACCTTC. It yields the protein CASSWTGGFYGYTF.

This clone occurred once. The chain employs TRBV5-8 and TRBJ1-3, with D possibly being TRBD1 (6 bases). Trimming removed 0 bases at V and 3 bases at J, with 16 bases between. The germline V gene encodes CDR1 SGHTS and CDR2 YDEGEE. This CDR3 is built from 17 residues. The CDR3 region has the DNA TGTGCCAGCAGCTTGGGTCAGTACGAGACAGGTGGAAACACCATATATTTT. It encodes CASSLGQYETGGNTIYF.

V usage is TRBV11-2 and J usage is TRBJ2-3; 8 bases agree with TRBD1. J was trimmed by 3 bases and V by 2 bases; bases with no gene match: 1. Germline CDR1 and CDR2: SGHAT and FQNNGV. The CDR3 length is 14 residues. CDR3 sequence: CASSLQGATDTQYF. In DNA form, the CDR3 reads TGTGCCAGCAGCTTACAGGGGGCTACAGATACGCAGTATTTT.

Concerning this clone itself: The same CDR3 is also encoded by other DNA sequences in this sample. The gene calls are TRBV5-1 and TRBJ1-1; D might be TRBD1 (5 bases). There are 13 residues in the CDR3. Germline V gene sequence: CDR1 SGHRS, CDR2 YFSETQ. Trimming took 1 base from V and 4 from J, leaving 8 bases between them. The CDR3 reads CASSLTGGTEAFF. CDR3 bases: TGCGCCAGCAGCTTGACGGGGGGCACTGAAGCTTTCTTT.

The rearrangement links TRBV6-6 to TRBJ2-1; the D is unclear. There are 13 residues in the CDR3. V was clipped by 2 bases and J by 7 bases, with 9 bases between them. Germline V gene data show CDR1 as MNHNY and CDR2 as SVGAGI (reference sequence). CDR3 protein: CASSYTGPNEQFF. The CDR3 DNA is TGTGCCAGCAGTTACACTGGGCCTAATGAGCAGTTCTTC.

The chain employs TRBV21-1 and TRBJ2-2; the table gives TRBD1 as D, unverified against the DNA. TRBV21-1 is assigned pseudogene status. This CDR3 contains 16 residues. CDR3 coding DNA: TGTGCCAGCAGCAAACAGGGGGCAACGAACACCGGGGAGCTGTTTTTT. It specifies CASSKQGATNTGELFF.

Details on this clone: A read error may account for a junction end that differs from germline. The CDR3 DNA follows: TGTGCCTGGAGTGTGGGTAGCAGAGATACGCAGTATTTT. This translates into CAWSVGSRDTQYF. The V call is TRBV30, the J call TRBJ2-3, with no clear D. The length of the CDR3 is 13 residues. The germline V gene encodes CDR1 GTSNPN and CDR2 SVGIG (reference sequence).

The CDR3 coding sequence is TGCGCCAGCAGCCCTCCGGACAGGGGAGGGACCGGGGAGCTGTTTTTT. Protein sequence: CASSPPDRGGTGELFF. This rearrangement joins TRBV5-1 to TRBJ2-2; 9 bases agree with TRBD1. The V gene's germline CDR1 is SGHRS and CDR2 YFSETQ. V was clipped by 4 bases and J by 5 bases; unmatched bases: 9. The CDR3 has 16 residues.

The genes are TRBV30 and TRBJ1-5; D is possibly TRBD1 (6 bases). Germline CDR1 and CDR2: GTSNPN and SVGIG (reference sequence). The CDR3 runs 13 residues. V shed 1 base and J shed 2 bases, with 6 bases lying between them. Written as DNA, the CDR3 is TGTGCCTGGAGTGACAGGGGCAATCAGCCCCAGCATTTT. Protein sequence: CAWSDRGNQPQHF.

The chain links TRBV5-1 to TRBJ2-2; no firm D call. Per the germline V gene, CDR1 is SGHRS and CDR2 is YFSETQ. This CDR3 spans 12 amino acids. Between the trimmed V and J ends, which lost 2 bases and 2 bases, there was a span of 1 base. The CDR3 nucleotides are TGCGCCAGCAGCTTCAACACCGGGGAGCTGTTTTTT. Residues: CASSFNTGELFF. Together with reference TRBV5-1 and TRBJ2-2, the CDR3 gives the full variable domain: KAGVTQTPRYLIKTRGQQVTLSCSPISGHRSVSWYQQTPGQGLQFLFEYFSETQRNKGNFPGRFSGRQFSNSRSEMNVSTLELGDSALYLCASSFNTGELFFGEGSRLTVL.

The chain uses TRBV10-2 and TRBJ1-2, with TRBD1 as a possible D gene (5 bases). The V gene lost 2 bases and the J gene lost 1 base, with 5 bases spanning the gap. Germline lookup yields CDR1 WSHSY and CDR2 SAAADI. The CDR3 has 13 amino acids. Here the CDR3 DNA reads TGCGCCAGCAGTGAGGGACATAACTATGGCTACACCTTC. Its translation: CASSEGHNYGYTF.

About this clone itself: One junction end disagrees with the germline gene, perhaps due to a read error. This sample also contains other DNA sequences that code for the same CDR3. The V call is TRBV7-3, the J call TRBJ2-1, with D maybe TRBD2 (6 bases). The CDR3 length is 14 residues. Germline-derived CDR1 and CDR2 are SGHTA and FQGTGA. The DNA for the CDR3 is TGTGCCAGCAGTTTAACGCCTAGCGAAAATGAGCAGTTCTTC. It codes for CASSLTPSENEQFF.

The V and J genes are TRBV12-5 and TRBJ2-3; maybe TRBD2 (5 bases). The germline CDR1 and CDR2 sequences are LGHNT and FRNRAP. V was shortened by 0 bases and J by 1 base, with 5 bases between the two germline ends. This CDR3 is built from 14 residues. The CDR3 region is CASGLVRGTDTQYF. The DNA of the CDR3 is TGTGCTAGTGGTTTGGTGAGGGGCACAGATACGCAGTATTTT.